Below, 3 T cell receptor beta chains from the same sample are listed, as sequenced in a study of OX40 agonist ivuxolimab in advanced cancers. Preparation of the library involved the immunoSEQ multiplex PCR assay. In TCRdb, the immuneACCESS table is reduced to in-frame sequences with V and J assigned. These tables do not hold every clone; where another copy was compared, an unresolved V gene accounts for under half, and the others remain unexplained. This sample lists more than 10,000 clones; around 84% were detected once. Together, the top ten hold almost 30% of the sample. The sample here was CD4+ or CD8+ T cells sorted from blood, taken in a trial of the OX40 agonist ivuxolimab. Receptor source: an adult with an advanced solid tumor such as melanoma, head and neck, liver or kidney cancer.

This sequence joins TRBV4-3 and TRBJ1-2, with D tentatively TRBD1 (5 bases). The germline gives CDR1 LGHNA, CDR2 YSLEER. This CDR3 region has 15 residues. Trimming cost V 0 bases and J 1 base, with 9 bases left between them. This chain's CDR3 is CASSQDRGNNYGYTF. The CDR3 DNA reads TGCGCCAGCAGCCAAGATCGGGGCAATAACTATGGCTACACCTTC.

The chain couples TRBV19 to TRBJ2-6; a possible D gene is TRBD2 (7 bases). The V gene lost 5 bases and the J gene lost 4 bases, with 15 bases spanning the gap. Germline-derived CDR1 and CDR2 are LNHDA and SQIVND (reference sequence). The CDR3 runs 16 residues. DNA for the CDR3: TGTGCCAGTAGTCCCATAGGGGGGGCCGGGGCCAACGTCCTGACTTTC. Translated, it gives CASSPIGGAGANVLTF.

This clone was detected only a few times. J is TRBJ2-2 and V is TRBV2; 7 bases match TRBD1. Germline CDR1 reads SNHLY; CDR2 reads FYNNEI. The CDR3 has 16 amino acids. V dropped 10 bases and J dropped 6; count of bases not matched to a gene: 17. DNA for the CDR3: TGTGCCAACCAAAGGGGGCGACAGGGAATGGCCGGGGAGCTGTTTTTT. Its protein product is CANQRGRQGMAGELFF.